The clone carrying this T cell receptor beta chain has only a few counts. Its cognate antigen is unknown. Between the trimmed V and J ends, which lost 2 bases and 0 bases, there was a span of 10 bases. Germline values: CDR1 SGDLS, CDR2 YYNGEE. This CDR3 region has 15 residues. A second PCR of 7 to 11 cycles used a sample-barcoded 5' primer and a J-beta primer mix. The template-switch adaptor was a 5' adaptor with 12 random nucleotides. It tagged each cDNA molecule. MiXCR, applied by TCRdb to the 5' RACE reads, yields one record per CDR3 protein. The sample lists about 2 million distinct CDR3 sequences; around half were seen once. The data belong to a study of blood T cells in healthy people across ages. General observations from the study: Older age coincided with a roughly linear decline in TCR beta diversity per million T cells.

Sample: blood. The receptor was isolated from a woman aged 40 to 49 in good health. The gene calls are TRBV9 and TRBJ2-3; D is uncertain. The CDR3 coding sequence is TGTGCCAGCAGCGTCGGTGGGGATAGCACAGATACGCAGTATTTT. Protein sequence: CASSVGGDSTDTQYF.